Below are 23 T cell receptor beta chains sequenced from a single sample in a study of cytomegalovirus exposure and HLA in healthy donors. Here immunoSEQ multiplex PCR was the method, and the copy in TCRdb shows in-frame clones only, minus some. The table lists around 190,000 clones, roughly 81% of them singletons. What was sequenced was PBMCs. The source is a woman aged 25 to 45 in good health and CMV-seronegative.

V and J are TRBV6-5 and TRBJ1-6; a possible D gene is TRBD1 (5 bases). The CDR3 length is 16 residues. Germline CDR1 reads MNHEY; CDR2 reads SVGAGI. Trimming shortened V by 1 base and J by 7 bases, and 14 bases separated the two germline ends. The CDR3 sequence is CASSYWEVRGNSPLHF. In DNA form, the CDR3 reads TGTGCCAGCAGTTACTGGGAAGTCCGGGGGAATTCACCCCTCCACTTT.

CDR3 nucleotides: TGTGCCAGCAGCGCCCAGGGGGCTGGTGAGCAGTACTTC. Amino acids: CASSAQGAGEQYF. The V and J genes are TRBV9 and TRBJ2-7; TRBD1 matches 8 bases. V was clipped by 3 bases and J by 7 bases; unmatched bases: 6. CDR1 is SGDLS, CDR2 YYNGEE, per germline. The CDR3 spans 13 residues.

This rearrangement joins TRBV14 to TRBJ1-1, with TRBD1 as a possible D gene (5 bases). Germline V gene sequence: CDR1 SGHDN, CDR2 FVKESK. V lost 4 bases and J 8 bases, leaving 17 bases between the germline ends. The CDR3 runs to 14 residues. CDR3 nucleotide sequence: TGTGCCAGCAGCCTCAGAGCAGGAAGGGGCGAAGCTTTCTTT. This encodes CASSLRAGRGEAFF.

The gene calls are TRBV7-7 and TRBJ2-5; no firm D call. Germline CDR1 is SSHAT and CDR2 is FNYEAQ (reference sequence). The CDR3 runs 13 residues. The ends were cut back, 5 bases at V and 5 bases at J, with 12 bases in the middle. CDR3 nucleotides: TGTGCCAGCAGCCCCCCGTCCCTTGAGACCCAGTACTTC. Translated, it gives CASSPPSLETQYF.

The genes are TRBV5-1 and TRBJ2-6, with 10 nucleotides matching TRBD1. V lost 2 bases and J lost 3; bases outside the gene matches: 2. CDR1 is SGHRS, CDR2 YFSETQ, per germline. CDR3 length: 16 amino acids. The CDR3 DNA reads as TGCGCCAGCAGCTTCGGACAGGGGGTTGGGGCCAACGTCCTGACTTTC. This codes for CASSFGQGVGANVLTF.

The chain employs TRBV28 and TRBJ1-1; 9 nucleotides agree with TRBD1. V was clipped by 1 base and J by 0 bases; unmatched bases: 6. The CDR3 loop spans 17 amino acids. Germline-derived CDR1 and CDR2 are MDHEN and SYDVKM. For the CDR3, the DNA is TGTGCCAGCAGTTTATTAAGGACAGGGGATTTGAACACTGAAGCTTTCTTT. Protein product: CASSLLRTGDLNTEAFF.

The J gene is TRBJ2-1, the V gene TRBV18; 14 nucleotides match TRBD2. Germline V gene lookup returns CDR1 KGHSH and CDR2 LQKENI. V lost 3 bases to trimming and J lost 9 bases; unmatched junction nucleotides: 4. This CDR3 has 15 amino acids. In DNA, the CDR3 is TGTGCCAGCTCACCTGGGACTAGCGGGGGCCTTGAGCAGTTCTTC. Translation: CASSPGTSGGLEQFF.

V is TRBV28 and J is TRBJ2-7; D perhaps matches TRBD1 (5 bases). CDR3 size: 14 residues. The germline gives CDR1 MDHEN, CDR2 SYDVKM. Trimming cost V 5 bases and J 1 base, with 12 bases left between them. CDR3 nucleotide sequence: TGTGCCAGCAGTCCTACGACAGCTTCCTACGAGCAGTACTTC. Protein: CASSPTTASYEQYF. The full variable domain, in which reference TRBV28 and TRBJ2-7 provide the parts outside the CDR3, is DVKVTQSSRYLVKRTGEKVFLECVQDMDHENMFWYRQDPGLGLRLIYFSYDVKMKEKGDIPEGYSVSREKKERFSLILESASTNQTSMYLCASSPTTASYEQYFGPGTRLTVT.

This clone has just a few counts. V gene TRBV19 combines with J gene TRBJ2-7, with TRBD1 as a possible D gene (6 bases). This CDR3 contains 16 residues. V was shortened by 4 bases and J by 0 bases, with 16 bases between the two germline ends. Germline values: CDR1 LNHDA, CDR2 SQIVND (reference sequence). The CDR3 loop is CASSTLDRLLSYEQYF. As DNA, the CDR3 is TGTGCCAGTAGTACCCTGGACAGACTCCTCTCCTACGAGCAGTACTTC.

The chain has TRBV15 and TRBJ1-1; D might be TRBD1 (5 bases). Germline CDR1 is LNHNV and CDR2 is YYDKDF (reference sequence). The CDR3 spans 14 residues. The V end was cut by 2 bases, the J end by 0 bases, with 7 bases between. CDR3 coding DNA: TGTGCCACCAGCAGAAGACAGATGAACACTGAAGCTTTCTTT. Protein: CATSRRQMNTEAFF.

This chain uses TRBV30 with TRBJ2-1, with 10 positions matching TRBD1. Germline V lookup: CDR1 GTSNPN, CDR2 SVGIG (reference sequence). The length of the CDR3 is 13 residues. Germline trimming cut 5 bases from V and 7 bases from J; bases unmatched to any gene: 5. The CDR3 loop is CAWVGQGRNEQFF. Here the CDR3 DNA reads TGTGCCTGGGTGGGACAGGGGAGGAATGAGCAGTTCTTC.

The chain employs TRBV7-2 and TRBJ2-7; TRBD2 might be the D (6 bases). Trimming shortened V by 1 base and J by 7 bases, and 14 bases separated the two germline ends. Germline lookup yields CDR1 SGHTA and CDR2 FQGNSA. The CDR3 consists of 14 residues. DNA of the CDR3: TGTGCCAGCAGCTTAGGTGCGGGGTCGTGGGAGCAGTACTTC. As protein: CASSLGAGSWEQYF. Filled out from reference TRBV7-2 and TRBJ2-7, the complete variable domain reads GAGVSQSPSNKVTEKGKDVELRCDPISGHTALYWYRQSLGQGLEFLIYFQGNSAPDKSGLPSDRFSAERTGGSVSTLTIQRTQQEDSAVYLCASSLGAGSWEQYFGPGTRLTVT.

This chain links TRBV5-6 with TRBJ2-1, with TRBD1 as a possible D gene (5 bases). Germline lookup yields CDR1 SGHDT and CDR2 YYEEEE. The CDR3 totals 15 residues. Trimming removed 0 bases from V and 1 base from J, with 8 bases in between. The DNA for the CDR3 is TGTGCCAGCAGCTTGGGGGCAGGGTCCTACAATGAGCAGTTCTTC. As protein: CASSLGAGSYNEQFF.

The gene calls are TRBV5-4 and TRBJ1-1; D gene unclear. This CDR3 is 11 amino acids long. Germline V gene lookup returns CDR1 SGHNT and CDR2 YYREEE (reference sequence). Trimming shortened V by 3 bases and J by 3 bases, and 3 bases separated the two germline ends. As DNA, the CDR3 is TGTGCCAGCAGCTCCTACACTGAAGCTTTCTTT. Residues: CASSSYTEAFF.

This clone was seen repeatedly, ten times or more. This rearrangement joins TRBV10-3 to TRBJ1-6; D gene uncertain. Trimming cost V 7 bases and J 0 bases, with 7 bases left between them. Germline values: CDR1 ENHRY, CDR2 SYGVKD. The CDR3 extends over 14 amino acids. The CDR3 region has the DNA TGTGCCATCACGGGGAGCTCCTATAATTCACCCCTCCACTTT. Translating gives CAITGSSYNSPLHF.

The V gene is TRBV5-1, the J gene TRBJ1-1; maybe TRBD1 (6 bases). The length of the CDR3 is 14 residues. V was cut by 4 bases and J by 1 base, with 11 bases left in between. The germline gives CDR1 SGHRS, CDR2 YFSETQ. CDR3 loop: CASSPQGTNTEAFF. The CDR3 nucleotides read TGCGCCAGCAGCCCCCAGGGGACGAACACTGAAGCTTTCTTT.

The chain recombines TRBV2 with TRBJ1-3; D remains unclear. CDR1 and CDR2 (germline): SNHLY, FYNNEI. The CDR3 spans 15 residues. Trimming stripped 4 bases from V and 1 base from J, with 11 bases between. CDR3 coding DNA: TGTGCCAGCAGTGGGTTCGGTACTTCTGGAAACACCATATATTTT. This encodes CASSGFGTSGNTIYF.

The chain has TRBV7-9 and TRBJ2-2; weak D call: TRBD1 (5 bases). CDR3 size: 15 residues. The germline V gene has CDR1 SEHNR and CDR2 FQNEAQ (reference sequence). V dropped 4 bases and J dropped 3 bases, with 12 bases sitting between them. The DNA for the CDR3 is TGTGCCAGCAGCTATATTGCAGGGCACACCGGGGAGCTGTTTTTT. Its protein product is CASSYIAGHTGELFF. The full variable domain, its missing parts supplied by reference TRBV7-9 and TRBJ2-2, is DTGVSQNPRHKITKRGQNVTFRCDPISEHNRLYWYRQTLGQGPEFLTYFQNEAQLEKSRLLSDRFSAERPKGSFSTLEIQRTEQGDSAMYLCASSYIAGHTGELFFGEGSRLTVL.

The chain has TRBV14 and TRBJ2-3; TRBD2 might be the D (5 bases). V lost 1 base to trimming and J lost 2 bases, with 13 bases between them. The CDR3 is 16 amino acids. The germline V gene encodes CDR1 SGHDN and CDR2 FVKESK. This chain's CDR3 is CASSQGVSEYTDTQYF. The CDR3, as DNA: TGTGCCAGCAGCCAAGGTGTTAGCGAGTACACAGATACGCAGTATTTT.

This clone is a singleton in its sample. V usage is TRBV19 and J usage is TRBJ2-7, with a weak D call TRBD2 (5 bases). Trimming removed 6 bases at V and 2 bases at J, with 14 bases between. The CDR3 is 14 residues long. The germline V gene has CDR1 LNHDA and CDR2 SQIVND (reference sequence). This chain's CDR3 is CASSILAGAYEQYF. The CDR3 DNA reads TGTGCCAGTAGCATACTGGCGGGCGCCTACGAGCAGTACTTC.

The rearrangement joins TRBV6-6 to TRBJ1-1, with D possibly matching TRBD1 (5 bases). Per the germline V gene, CDR1 is MNHNY and CDR2 is SVGAGI (reference sequence). Trimming cost V 7 bases and J 5 bases, with 20 bases left between them. There are 15 residues in the CDR3. The CDR3 is CASMQARGSYTEAFF. CDR3 nucleotides: TGTGCCAGCATGCAGGCGCGGGGCTCGTATACTGAAGCTTTCTTT.

The J gene is TRBJ2-1, the V gene TRBV5-1; 12 positions agree with TRBD2. Germline CDR1 reads SGHRS; CDR2 reads YFSETQ. The J segment lost 6 bases and the V segment lost 7 bases, leaving 8 bases of the junction unmatched. The CDR3 has 15 residues. This chain's CDR3 is CASVLLAGGSNEQFF. CDR3 bases: TGCGCCAGCGTCTTACTAGCGGGAGGAAGCAATGAGCAGTTCTTC.

This clone was seen just once. The chain employs TRBV6-5 and TRBJ1-6; 8 bases are a match to TRBD1. The V gene end was trimmed by 2 bases and the J gene end by 8 bases; junction bases not matched to a gene: 2. The germline V gene encodes CDR1 MNHEY and CDR2 SVGAGI. The CDR3 is 14 amino acids. DNA of the CDR3: TGTGCCAGCAGTTACCCGGGACAGGATTCACCCCTCCACTTT. Translating it yields CASSYPGQDSPLHF.